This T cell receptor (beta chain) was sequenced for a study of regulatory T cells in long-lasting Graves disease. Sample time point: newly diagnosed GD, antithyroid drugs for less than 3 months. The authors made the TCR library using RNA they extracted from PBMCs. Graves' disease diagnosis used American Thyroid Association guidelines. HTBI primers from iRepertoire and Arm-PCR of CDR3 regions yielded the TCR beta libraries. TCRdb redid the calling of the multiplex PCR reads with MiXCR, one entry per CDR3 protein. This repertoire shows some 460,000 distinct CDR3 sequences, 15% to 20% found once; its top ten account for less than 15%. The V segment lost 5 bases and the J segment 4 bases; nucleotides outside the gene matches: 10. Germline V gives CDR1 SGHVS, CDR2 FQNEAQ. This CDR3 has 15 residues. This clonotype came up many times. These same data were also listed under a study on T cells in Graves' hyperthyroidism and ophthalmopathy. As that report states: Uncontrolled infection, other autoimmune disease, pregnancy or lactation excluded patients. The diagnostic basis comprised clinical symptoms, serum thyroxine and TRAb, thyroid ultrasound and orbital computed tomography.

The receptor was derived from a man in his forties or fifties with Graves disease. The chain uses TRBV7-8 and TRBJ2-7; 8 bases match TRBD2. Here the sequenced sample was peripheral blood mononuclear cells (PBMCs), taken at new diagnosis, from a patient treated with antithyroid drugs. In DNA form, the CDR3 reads TGTGCCAGCAGCATCCGGGAGGGAGTTCTTTACGAGCAGTACTTC. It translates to CASSIREGVLYEQYF.